Below are 30 T cell receptor beta chains sequenced from a single sample in a study of cytomegalovirus exposure and HLA in healthy donors. Both 60 Vbeta primers and 13 Jbeta primers went into the PCR. The assay was immunoSEQ multiplex PCR, and TCRdb's table has in-frame clones only and misses some. The repertoire holds 65,000 to 75,000 clones, with approximately 71% as singletons. Material: PBMCs. The origin of the receptors is a woman aged 30 to 39 in good health and CMV-seronegative.

The V and J genes are TRBV9 and TRBJ2-1, with 10 nucleotides matching TRBD2. The V and J ends lost 0 bases and 0 bases, in that order; junction bases with no gene match: 6. Germline V CDR1 and CDR2: SGDLS, YYNGEE. The CDR3 totals 18 residues. In nucleotides, the CDR3 is TGTGCCAGCAGCGTAGCTAGCGGGGGCCTTTACTCCTACAATGAGCAGTTCTTC. Amino acid sequence: CASSVASGGLYSYNEQFF.

There are a few counts of this clone. The CDR3 reads CATRVNTEAFF. For the CDR3, the DNA is TGTGCGACCAGGGTGAACACTGAAGCTTTCTTT. The chain carries TRBV7-2 and TRBJ1-1; D is possibly TRBD1 (5 bases). The CDR3 runs to 11 residues. Per germline, CDR1 SGHTA and CDR2 FQGNSA.

CDR3 sequence: CASSDQRGQGGKTEAFF. CDR3 in DNA: TGTGCCAGCAGCGACCAACGAGGACAGGGAGGAAAGACTGAAGCTTTCTTT. The rearrangement joins TRBV9 to TRBJ1-1; TRBD1 matches 8 bases. From germline, CDR1 is SGDLS and CDR2 YYNGEE. This CDR3 region has 17 residues. V was pared by 3 bases and J by 5 bases, with 15 bases of the junction left unmatched.

As for this clone: One end of the junction fails to match germline, which may point to a read error. The gene calls are TRBV5-1 and TRBJ2-1, with D possibly being TRBD2 (6 bases). This CDR3 region has 15 residues. CDR1 and CDR2 from the germline V gene are SGHRS and YFSETQ. The chain's CDR3 is CASRLEGRGMDEQFF. CDR3 bases: TGCGCCAGCAGATTGGAGGGACGGGGGATGGATGAGCAGTTCTTC. The complete variable domain, with remaining parts taken from reference TRBV5-1 and TRBJ2-1, reads KAGVTQTPRYLIKTRGQQVTLSCSPISGHRSVSWYQQTPGQGLQFLFEYFSETQRNKGNFPGRFSGRQFSNSRSEMNVSTLELGDSALYLCASRLEGRGMDEQFFGPGTRLTVL.

This chain uses TRBV19 with TRBJ2-1; TRBD2 is a possible D gene (6 bases). Germline CDR1 LNHDA, CDR2 SQIVND (reference sequence). This CDR3 region has 13 residues. Deletions cut 4 bases from V and 6 bases from J, with 10 bases between. The CDR3 here is CASSTGVGNEQFF. The DNA of the CDR3 is TGTGCCAGTAGTACGGGAGTAGGCAATGAGCAGTTCTTC.

The rearrangement joins TRBV7-9 to TRBJ2-3, with 7 bases fitting TRBD2. This CDR3 contains 16 residues. V was clipped by 5 bases and J by 5 bases; unmatched bases: 13. Germline CDR1 reads SEHNR; CDR2 reads FQNEAQ (reference sequence). The CDR3 DNA reads as TGTGCCAGCAGCGGGCGACTAGCACCCCGGAGAGATACGCAGTATTTT. Translation: CASSGRLAPRRDTQYF. Full variable domain (missing parts from reference TRBV7-9 and TRBJ2-3): DTGVSQNPRHKITKRGQNVTFRCDPISEHNRLYWYRQTLGQGPEFLTYFQNEAQLEKSRLLSDRFSAERPKGSFSTLEIQRTEQGDSAMYLCASSGRLAPRRDTQYFGPGTRLTVL.

The chain couples TRBV9 to TRBJ2-5; no definite D call. This CDR3 region has 14 residues. The germline gives CDR1 SGDLS, CDR2 YYNGEE. Trimming stripped 3 bases from V and 2 bases from J, with 11 bases between. The CDR3 DNA sequence: TGTGCCAGCAGCGGGGCCCTCTTTCAAGAGACCCAGTACTTC. This sequence encodes CASSGALFQETQYF.

The rearrangement links TRBV13 to TRBJ2-1, with 8 positions matching TRBD2. This CDR3 contains 15 residues. CDR1 is PRHDT, CDR2 FYEKMQ, per germline (reference sequence). Germline trimming cut 0 bases from V and 4 bases from J; bases unmatched to any gene: 2. The CDR3 nucleotides read TGTGCCAGCAGCTTAGGGCCGGGGGGGTACAATGAGCAGTTCTTC. It codes for CASSLGPGGYNEQFF.

This chain links TRBV4-3 with TRBJ2-2, with a possible D match to TRBD2 (6 bases). V was shortened by 0 bases and J by 3 bases, with 8 bases between the two germline ends. The germline gives CDR1 LGHNA, CDR2 YSLEER. The CDR3 spans 15 residues. Here the CDR3 DNA reads TGCGCCAGCAGCCAAGACAGGAGGGACACCGGGGAGCTGTTTTTT. Translating it yields CASSQDRRDTGELFF.

The V call is TRBV15, the J call TRBJ2-7, with D perhaps matching TRBD1 (6 bases). This CDR3 contains 15 residues. V lost 0 bases to trimming and J lost 2 bases, with 11 bases between them. The germline gives CDR1 LNHNV, CDR2 YYDKDF (reference sequence). CDR3 nucleotides: TGTGCCACCAGCAGAGAGGGGGCCCAGGCCTACGAGCAGTACTTC. Translation gives CATSREGAQAYEQYF.

The rearrangement links TRBV5-1 to TRBJ2-1, with a tentative D call TRBD2 (6 bases). V was cut by 5 bases and J by 8 bases, with 14 bases left in between. The CDR3 runs 13 residues. Germline V gene lookup returns CDR1 SGHRS and CDR2 YFSETQ. CDR3 sequence reads: CASSGGVFDEQFF. The CDR3 coding sequence is TGCGCCAGCAGTGGCGGGGTTTTCGATGAGCAGTTCTTC.

The chain combines TRBV30 with TRBJ1-6; D gene uncertain. From germline, CDR1 is GTSNPN and CDR2 SVGIG (reference sequence). The CDR3 length is 17 residues. Trimming shortened V by 2 bases and J by 2 bases, and 16 bases separated the two germline ends. The CDR3 DNA is TGTGCCTGGAGTCTTCAAGGAAGTGCGGCCTATAATTCACCCCTCCACTTT. The encoded protein is CAWSLQGSAAYNSPLHF.

This clone has at least ten counts. V and J are TRBV6-1 and TRBJ1-3; D is perhaps TRBD1 (5 bases). Germline V gives CDR1 MNHNS, CDR2 SASEGT. V was shortened by 6 bases and J by 4 bases, with 13 bases between the two germline ends. CDR3 length: 14 residues. This chain's CDR3 is CASSGFGGGNTIYF. DNA for the CDR3: TGTGCCAGCAGCGGGTTCGGGGGAGGAAACACCATATATTTT.

This chain joins TRBV29-1 and TRBJ2-5, with TRBD1 identical over 9 bases. Per germline, CDR1 SQVTM and CDR2 ANQGSEA. There are 15 residues in the CDR3. Unmatched junction bases numbered 11, after V lost 4 bases and J lost 5 bases. CDR3 amino acids: CSVASGTGFGETQYF. DNA of the CDR3: TGCAGCGTTGCATCCGGGACAGGGTTTGGCGAGACCCAGTACTTC. The whole variable domain, filled in from reference TRBV29-1 and TRBJ2-5, reads SAVISQKPSRDICQRGTSLTIQCQVDSQVTMMFWYRQQPGQSLTLIATANQGSEATYESGFVIDKFPISRPNLTFSTLTVSNMSPEDSSIYLCSVASGTGFGETQYFGPGTRLLVL.

V is TRBV7-3 and J is TRBJ2-1; D perhaps matches TRBD1 (5 bases). The CDR3 is 15 amino acids. The V gene lost 5 bases and the J gene lost 0 bases, with 11 bases spanning the gap. Germline V lookup: CDR1 SGHTA, CDR2 FQGTGA. Written as DNA, the CDR3 is TGTGCCAGCAGCAACGACAGAAGCTCCTACAATGAGCAGTTCTTC. It is translated as CASSNDRSSYNEQFF.

The rearrangement uses TRBV4-3 and TRBJ1-1, with a possible D match to TRBD1 (6 bases). The germline V gene encodes CDR1 LGHNA and CDR2 YSLEER. CDR3 size: 15 residues. The V end lost 1 base, the J end lost 4 bases, and 13 bases lay between the germline ends. The CDR3 region has the DNA TGCGCCAGCAGCCAAGCCAGGGTAGGGGGCACTGAAGCTTTCTTT. This gives the protein CASSQARVGGTEAFF.

This clone was seen only a few times. This chain joins TRBV29-1 and TRBJ1-1, with a tentative D call TRBD1 (5 bases). Trimming stripped 0 bases from V and 4 bases from J, with 9 bases between. The length of the CDR3 is 13 residues. The germline V gene encodes CDR1 SQVTM and CDR2 ANQGSEA. The CDR3 loop reads CSVEDSGGTEAFF. CDR3 nucleotides: TGCAGCGTTGAAGATAGCGGGGGCACTGAAGCTTTCTTT.

Points on this clone: One end of the junction fails to match germline, which may point to a read error. The chain is built from TRBV7-9 and TRBJ1-2; D remains ambiguous. Looked up from germline, CDR1 is SEHNR and CDR2 is FQNEAQ (reference sequence). This CDR3 contains 15 residues. The CDR3 reads CSSSLVTGNNYGYTF. The CDR3 DNA reads TGTTCCAGCAGCTTAGTCACGGGAAATAACTATGGCTACACCTTC. The whole variable domain, remainder taken from reference TRBV7-9 and TRBJ1-2, is DTGVSQNPRHKITKRGQNVTFRCDPISEHNRLYWYRQTLGQGPEFLTYFQNEAQLEKSRLLSDRFSAERPKGSFSTLEIQRTEQGDSAMYLCSSSLVTGNNYGYTFGSGTRLTVV.

This chain uses TRBV21-1 with TRBJ1-5; the DNA was not compared with TRBD1, the D call given in the table. TRBV21-1 is a known pseudogene. The CDR3 is 19 residues long. The CDR3 reads CASSKRKRGTGIRNQPQHF. DNA for the CDR3: TGTGCCAGCAGCAAAAGGAAACGAGGGACAGGGATCCGAAATCAGCCCCAGCATTTT.

The J gene is TRBJ1-2, the V gene TRBV18; D may be TRBD1 (6 bases). Germline CDR1 reads KGHSH; CDR2 reads LQKENI. V dropped 2 bases and J dropped 5 bases, with 12 bases sitting between them. The CDR3 has 14 amino acids. CDR3 in amino acids: CASSPYRTGYGYTF. CDR3 DNA sequence: TGTGCCAGCTCACCATATCGCACAGGGTATGGCTACACCTTC. Full variable domain (rest looked up from reference TRBV18 and TRBJ1-2): NAGVMQNPRHLVRRRGQEARLRCSPMKGHSHVYWYRQLPEEGLKFMVYLQKENIIDESGMPKERFSAEFPKEGPSILRIQQVVRGDSAAYFCASSPYRTGYGYTFGSGTRLTVV.

This clone was detected only a few times. Other nucleotide sequences in the sample specify the same CDR3. The chain uses TRBV11-3 and TRBJ2-3; no clear D gene. The CDR3 is made up of 12 amino acids. Germline V gene lookup returns CDR1 SGHNT and CDR2 YENEEA. V was cut by 3 bases and J by 2 bases, with 3 bases left in between. Written as DNA, the CDR3 is TGTGCCAGCAGCTTTCACACAGATACGCAGTATTTT. It translates to CASSFHTDTQYF.

CDR3 bases: TGCGCCAGCAGCTTGGGAGGGGGCACTGAAGCTTTCTTT. Translation: CASSLGGGTEAFF. The J gene is TRBJ1-1, the V gene TRBV5-1; a possible D gene is TRBD1 (6 bases). Germline assignment: CDR1 SGHRS and CDR2 YFSETQ. The CDR3 consists of 13 residues. The V end was cut by 0 bases, the J end by 4 bases, with 7 bases between.

The genes are TRBV29-1 and TRBJ2-1, with D tentatively TRBD2 (6 bases). The CDR3 runs to 13 residues. Germline CDR1 is SQVTM and CDR2 is ANQGSEA. V was trimmed by 0 bases and J by 4 bases, leaving 7 bases between them. The DNA of the CDR3 is TGCAGCGTTGAAGAGGGGGGATACAATGAGCAGTTCTTC. It yields the protein CSVEEGGYNEQFF.

The chain links TRBV28 to TRBJ2-6; the D gene is possibly TRBD1 (6 bases). Germline V gives CDR1 MDHEN, CDR2 SYDVKM. CDR3 length equals 16 residues. The V and J ends lost 6 bases and 1 base respectively, with 13 bases between them. CDR3 DNA sequence: TGTGCCAGCAGCCGAAACAGGGATTCTGGGGCCAACGTCCTGACTTTC. Translating it yields CASSRNRDSGANVLTF. The full variable domain, its missing parts supplied by reference TRBV28 and TRBJ2-6, is DVKVTQSSRYLVKRTGEKVFLECVQDMDHENMFWYRQDPGLGLRLIYFSYDVKMKEKGDIPEGYSVSREKKERFSLILESASTNQTSMYLCASSRNRDSGANVLTFGAGSRLTVL.

V usage is TRBV28 and J usage is TRBJ2-5, with 9 positions matching TRBD1. The ends lost 5 bases at V and 5 bases at J; junction bases unmatched: 6. This CDR3 spans 14 amino acids. Germline values: CDR1 MDHEN, CDR2 SYDVKM. CDR3 DNA sequence: TGTGCCAGCAGTACAGGGGGCAGAGGGGAGACCCAGTACTTC. Protein product: CASSTGGRGETQYF.

Written as DNA, the CDR3 is TGTGCCAGCAGCCGGGGACAGGGCGGATGGAATGAGCAGTTCTTC. It encodes CASSRGQGGWNEQFF. The chain is built from TRBV7-2 and TRBJ2-1, with 9 bases that match TRBD1. The junction had 9 bases not matched to a gene; V was cut back by 5 bases and J by 7 bases. CDR3 length: 15 residues. CDR1 SGHTA and CDR2 FQGNSA come from the germline V gene.

The genes are TRBV7-9 and TRBJ1-4, with 8 positions matching TRBD1. There are 15 residues in the CDR3. V gave up 4 bases and J gave up 5 bases; unmatched junction bases: 6. Germline assignment: CDR1 SEHNR and CDR2 FQNEAQ (reference sequence). The CDR3 here is CASSSPGQANEKLFF. CDR3 coding DNA: TGTGCCAGCAGCTCACCGGGACAGGCAAATGAAAAACTGTTTTTT.

The V gene is TRBV5-1, the J gene TRBJ1-4; the match to TRBD1 covers 7 bases. In germline, CDR1 is SGHRS, CDR2 YFSETQ. Germline trimming cut 0 bases from V and 6 bases from J; bases unmatched to any gene: 5. This CDR3 region has 15 residues. In DNA, the CDR3 is TGCGCCAGCAGCTTGGAGGGGACAGTAGATGAAAAACTGTTTTTT. Amino acid sequence: CASSLEGTVDEKLFF.

The V gene is TRBV6-1, the J gene TRBJ2-1; TRBD1 is a possible D gene (6 bases). The CDR3 consists of 15 residues. CDR1 is MNHNS, CDR2 SASEGT, per germline. The germline V and J ends were trimmed by 1 base and 4 bases, with 11 bases remaining between them. The chain's CDR3 is CASSEESQGYNEQFF. In DNA form, the CDR3 reads TGTGCCAGCAGTGAAGAATCACAGGGATACAATGAGCAGTTCTTC.

This clone turned up a few times. V usage is TRBV7-9 and J usage is TRBJ2-5; D perhaps matches TRBD2 (5 bases). The CDR3 is 14 residues long. Germline V lookup: CDR1 SEHNR, CDR2 FQNEAQ (reference sequence). Trimming left V 3 bases short and J 4 bases short, with 12 bases between. This chain's CDR3 is CASSLGVGLETQYF. The DNA of the CDR3 is TGTGCCAGCAGCTTGGGAGTAGGGTTAGAGACCCAGTACTTC.